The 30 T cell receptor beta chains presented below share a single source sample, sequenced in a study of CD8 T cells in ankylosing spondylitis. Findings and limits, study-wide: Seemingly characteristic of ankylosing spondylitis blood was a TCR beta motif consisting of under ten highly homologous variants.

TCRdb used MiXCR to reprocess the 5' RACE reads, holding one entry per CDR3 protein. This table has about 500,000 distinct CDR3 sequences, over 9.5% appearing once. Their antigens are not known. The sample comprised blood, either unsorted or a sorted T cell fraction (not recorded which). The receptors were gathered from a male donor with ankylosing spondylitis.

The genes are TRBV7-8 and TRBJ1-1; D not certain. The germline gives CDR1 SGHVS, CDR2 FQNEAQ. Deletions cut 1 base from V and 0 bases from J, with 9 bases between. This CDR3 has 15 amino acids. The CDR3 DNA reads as TGTGCCAGCAGCTTAGTCGCTTACTTGAACACTGAAGCTTTCTTT. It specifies CASSLVAYLNTEAFF.

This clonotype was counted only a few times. DNA for the CDR3: TGTGCCAGCAGAGGGTCTGATCTTAACTATGGCTACACCTTC. Its protein product is CASRGSDLNYGYTF. The chain recombines TRBV12-3 or TRBV12-4 with TRBJ1-2; D ambiguous. This CDR3 is built from 14 residues. Trimming took 6 bases from V and 1 from J, leaving 12 bases between them.

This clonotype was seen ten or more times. For the CDR3, the DNA is TGTGCCACCAGTGATCCCGGGGGCAGGGGCACAGATACGCAGTATTTT. Encoded protein: CATSDPGGRGTDTQYF. The chain is built from TRBV24-1 and TRBJ2-3, with D tentatively TRBD1 or TRBD2 (6 bases each). In germline, CDR1 is KGHDR, CDR2 SFDVKD. V shed 3 bases and J shed 1 base, with 13 bases lying between them. The CDR3 has 16 amino acids.

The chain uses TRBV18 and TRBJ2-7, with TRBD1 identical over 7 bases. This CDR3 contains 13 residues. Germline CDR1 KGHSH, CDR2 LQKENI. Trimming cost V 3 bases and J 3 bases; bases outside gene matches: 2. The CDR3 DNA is TGTGCCAGCTCACCCGACAGGGACTACGAGCAGTACGTC. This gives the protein CASSPDRDYEQYV.

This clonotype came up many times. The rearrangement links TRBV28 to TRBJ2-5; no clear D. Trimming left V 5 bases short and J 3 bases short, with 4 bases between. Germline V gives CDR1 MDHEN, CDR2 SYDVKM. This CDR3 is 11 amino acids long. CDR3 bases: TGTGCCAGCAGTACCGAAGAGACCCAGTACTTC. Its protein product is CASSTEETQYF.

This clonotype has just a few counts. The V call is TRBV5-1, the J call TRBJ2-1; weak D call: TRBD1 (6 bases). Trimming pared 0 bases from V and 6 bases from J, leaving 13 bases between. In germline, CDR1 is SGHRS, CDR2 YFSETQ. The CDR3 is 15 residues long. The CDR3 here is CASSLVPGAANEQFF. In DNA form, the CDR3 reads TGCGCCAGCAGCTTGGTTCCAGGGGCCGCCAATGAGCAGTTCTTC.

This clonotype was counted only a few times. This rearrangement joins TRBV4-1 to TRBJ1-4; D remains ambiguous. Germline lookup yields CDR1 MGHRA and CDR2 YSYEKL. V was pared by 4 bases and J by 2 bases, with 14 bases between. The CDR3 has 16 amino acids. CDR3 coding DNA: TGCGCCAGCAGCCCCGGGCGGACGATGACTAATGAAAAACTGTTTTTT. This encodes CASSPGRTMTNEKLFF.

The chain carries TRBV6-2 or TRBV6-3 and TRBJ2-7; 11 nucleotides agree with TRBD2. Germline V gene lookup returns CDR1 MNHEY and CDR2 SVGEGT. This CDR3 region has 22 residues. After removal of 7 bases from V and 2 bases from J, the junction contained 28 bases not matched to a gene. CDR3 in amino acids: CASMPLAGGTYELNEEPYEQYV. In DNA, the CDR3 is TGTGCCAGCATGCCGCTAGCGGGAGGTACCTACGAGCTTAACGAAGAGCCCTACGAGCAGTACGTC.

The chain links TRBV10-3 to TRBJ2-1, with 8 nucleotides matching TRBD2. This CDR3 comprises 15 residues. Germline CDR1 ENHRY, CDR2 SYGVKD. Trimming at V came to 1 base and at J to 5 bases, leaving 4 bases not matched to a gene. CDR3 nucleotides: TGTGCCATCAGTGAGTTGGTAGCGGGAAACAATGAGCAGTTCTTC. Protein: CAISELVAGNNEQFF.

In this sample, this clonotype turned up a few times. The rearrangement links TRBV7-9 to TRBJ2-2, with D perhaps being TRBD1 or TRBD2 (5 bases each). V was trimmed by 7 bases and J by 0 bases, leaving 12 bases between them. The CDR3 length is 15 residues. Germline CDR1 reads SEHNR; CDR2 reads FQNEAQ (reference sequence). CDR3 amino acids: CASTWGPSNTGELFF. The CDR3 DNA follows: TGTGCCAGCACCTGGGGACCATCGAACACCGGGGAGCTGTTTTTT.

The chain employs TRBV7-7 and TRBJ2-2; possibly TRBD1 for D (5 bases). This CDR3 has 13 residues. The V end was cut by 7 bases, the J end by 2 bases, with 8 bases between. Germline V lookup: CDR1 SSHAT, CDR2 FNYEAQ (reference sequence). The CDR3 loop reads CASKDTNTGELFF. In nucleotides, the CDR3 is TGTGCCAGCAAGGACACTAACACCGGGGAGCTGTTTTTT.

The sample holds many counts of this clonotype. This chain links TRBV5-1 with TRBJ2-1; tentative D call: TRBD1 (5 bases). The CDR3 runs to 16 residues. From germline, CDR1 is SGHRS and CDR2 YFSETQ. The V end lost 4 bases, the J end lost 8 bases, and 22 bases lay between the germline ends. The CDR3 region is CASSTSTGPRGDEQFF. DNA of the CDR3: TGCGCCAGCAGCACCTCAACAGGACCCCGAGGAGATGAGCAGTTCTTC.

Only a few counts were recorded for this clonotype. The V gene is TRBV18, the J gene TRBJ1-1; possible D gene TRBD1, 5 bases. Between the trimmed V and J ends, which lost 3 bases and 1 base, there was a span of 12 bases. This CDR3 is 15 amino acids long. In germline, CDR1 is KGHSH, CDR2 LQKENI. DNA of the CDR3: TGTGCCAGCTCACCCGGGACGGAGAAGAACACTGAAGCTTTCTTT. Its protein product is CASSPGTEKNTEAFF. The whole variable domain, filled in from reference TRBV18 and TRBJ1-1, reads NAGVMQNPRHLVRRRGQEARLRCSPMKGHSHVYWYRQLPEEGLKFMVYLQKENIIDESGMPKERFSAEFPKEGPSILRIQQVVRGDSAAYFCASSPGTEKNTEAFFGQGTRLTVV.

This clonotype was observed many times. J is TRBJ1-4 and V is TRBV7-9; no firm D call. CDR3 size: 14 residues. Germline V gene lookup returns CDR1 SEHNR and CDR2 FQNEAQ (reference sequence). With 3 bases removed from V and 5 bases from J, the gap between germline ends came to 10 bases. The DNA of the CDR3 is TGTGCCAGCAGCTTCGGGCAGAGCAATGAAAAACTGTTTTTT. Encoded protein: CASSFGQSNEKLFF.

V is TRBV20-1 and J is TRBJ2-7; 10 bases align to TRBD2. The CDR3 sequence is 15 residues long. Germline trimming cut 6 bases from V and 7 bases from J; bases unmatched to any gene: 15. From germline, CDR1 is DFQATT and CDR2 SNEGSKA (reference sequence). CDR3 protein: CSARGALAGEREQYF. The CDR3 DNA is TGCAGTGCCCGAGGAGCGCTAGCGGGAGAGCGAGAGCAGTACTTC.

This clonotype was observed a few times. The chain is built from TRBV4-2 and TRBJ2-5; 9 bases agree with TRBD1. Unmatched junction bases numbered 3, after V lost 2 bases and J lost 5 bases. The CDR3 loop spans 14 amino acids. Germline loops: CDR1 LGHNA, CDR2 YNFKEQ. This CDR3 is CASSQPTGGETQYF. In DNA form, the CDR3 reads TGTGCCAGCAGCCAACCGACAGGGGGGGAGACCCAGTACTTC.

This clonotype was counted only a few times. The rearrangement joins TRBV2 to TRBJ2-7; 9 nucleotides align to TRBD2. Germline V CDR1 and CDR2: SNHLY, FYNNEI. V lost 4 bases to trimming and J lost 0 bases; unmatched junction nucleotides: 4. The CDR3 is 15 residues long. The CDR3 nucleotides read TGTGCCAGCAGTGCGGAGCGGGAGGACTCCTACGAGCAGTACTTC. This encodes CASSAEREDSYEQYF.

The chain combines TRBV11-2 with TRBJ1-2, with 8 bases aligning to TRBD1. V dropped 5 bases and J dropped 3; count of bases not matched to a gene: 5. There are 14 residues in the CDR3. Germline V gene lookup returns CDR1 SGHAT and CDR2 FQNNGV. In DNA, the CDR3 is TGTGCCAGCAGCCTTTTGGACAGGGACTATGGCTACACCTTC. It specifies CASSLLDRDYGYTF.

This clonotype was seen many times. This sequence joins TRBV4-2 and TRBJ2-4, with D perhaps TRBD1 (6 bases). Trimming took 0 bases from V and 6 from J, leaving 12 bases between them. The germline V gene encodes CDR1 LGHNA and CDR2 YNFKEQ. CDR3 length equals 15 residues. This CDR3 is CASSQDHLGANIQYF. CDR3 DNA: TGTGCCAGCAGCCAAGATCATCTGGGGGCAAACATTCAGTACTTC.

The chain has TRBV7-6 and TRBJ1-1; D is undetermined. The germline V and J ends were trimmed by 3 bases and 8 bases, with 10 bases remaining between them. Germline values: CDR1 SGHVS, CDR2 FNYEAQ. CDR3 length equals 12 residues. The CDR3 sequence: CASSLDGYEAFF. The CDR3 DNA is TGTGCCAGCAGCTTGGACGGATACGAAGCTTTCTTT.

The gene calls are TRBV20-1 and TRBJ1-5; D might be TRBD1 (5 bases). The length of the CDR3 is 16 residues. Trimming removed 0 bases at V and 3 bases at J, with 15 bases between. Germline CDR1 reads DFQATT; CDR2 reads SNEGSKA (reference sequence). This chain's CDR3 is CSARDRRGGFNQPQHF. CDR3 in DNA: TGCAGTGCTAGAGATCGGAGGGGAGGGTTCAATCAGCCCCAGCATTTT.

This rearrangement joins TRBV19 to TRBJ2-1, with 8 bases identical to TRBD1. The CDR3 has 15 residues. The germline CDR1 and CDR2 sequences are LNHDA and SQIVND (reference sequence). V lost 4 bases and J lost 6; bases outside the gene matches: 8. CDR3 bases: TGTGCCAGTAGTACAATACAGGGGGGCCTCAATGAGCAGTTCTTC. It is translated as CASSTIQGGLNEQFF.

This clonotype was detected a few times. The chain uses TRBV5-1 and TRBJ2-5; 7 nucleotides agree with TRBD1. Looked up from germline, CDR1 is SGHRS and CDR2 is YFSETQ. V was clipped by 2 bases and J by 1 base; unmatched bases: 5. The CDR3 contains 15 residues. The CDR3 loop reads CASSLEQGRQETQYF. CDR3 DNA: TGCGCCAGCAGCTTAGAACAGGGGCGCCAAGAGACCCAGTACTTC.

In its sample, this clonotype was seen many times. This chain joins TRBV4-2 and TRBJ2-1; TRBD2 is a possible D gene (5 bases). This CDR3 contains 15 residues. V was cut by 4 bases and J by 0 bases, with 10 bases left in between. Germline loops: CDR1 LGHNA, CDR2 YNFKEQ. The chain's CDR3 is CASSPSPSSYNEQFF. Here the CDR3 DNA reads TGTGCCAGCAGCCCTAGCCCGAGCTCCTACAATGAGCAGTTCTTC.

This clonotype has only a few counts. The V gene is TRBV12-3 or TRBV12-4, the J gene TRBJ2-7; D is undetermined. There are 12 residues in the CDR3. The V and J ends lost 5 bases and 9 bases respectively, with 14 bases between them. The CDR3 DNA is TGTGCCAGCAGTCTTCGACTGGCATGGCAGTACGTC. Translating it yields CASSLRLAWQYV.

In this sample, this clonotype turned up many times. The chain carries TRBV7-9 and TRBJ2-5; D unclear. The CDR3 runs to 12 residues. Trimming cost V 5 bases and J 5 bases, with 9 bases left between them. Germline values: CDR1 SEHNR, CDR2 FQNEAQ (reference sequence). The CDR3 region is CASSPTWETQYF. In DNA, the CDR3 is TGTGCCAGCAGCCCGACCTGGGAGACCCAGTACTTC.

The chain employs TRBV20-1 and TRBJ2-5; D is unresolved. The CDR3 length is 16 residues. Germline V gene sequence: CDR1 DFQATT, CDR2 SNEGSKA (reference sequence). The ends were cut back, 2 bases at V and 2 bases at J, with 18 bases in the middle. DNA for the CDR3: TGCAGTGCTAGAAGATCCCCTACTGGGATACAAGAGACCCAGTACTTC. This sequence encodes CSARRSPTGIQETQYF.

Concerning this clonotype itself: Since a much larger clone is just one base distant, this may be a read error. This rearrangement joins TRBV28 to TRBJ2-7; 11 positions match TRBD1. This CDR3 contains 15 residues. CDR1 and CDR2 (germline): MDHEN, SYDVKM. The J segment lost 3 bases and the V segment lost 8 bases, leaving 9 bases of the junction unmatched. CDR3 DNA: TGTGCCAGCGGTTGGGGGACAGGGGGAATCTACGAGCAGTACTTC. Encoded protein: CASGWGTGGIYEQYF. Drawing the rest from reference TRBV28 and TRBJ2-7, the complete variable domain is DVKVTQSSRYLVKRTGEKVFLECVQDMDHENMFWYRQDPGLGLRLIYFSYDVKMKEKGDIPEGYSVSREKKERFSLILESASTNQTSMYLCASGWGTGGIYEQYFGPGTRLTVT.

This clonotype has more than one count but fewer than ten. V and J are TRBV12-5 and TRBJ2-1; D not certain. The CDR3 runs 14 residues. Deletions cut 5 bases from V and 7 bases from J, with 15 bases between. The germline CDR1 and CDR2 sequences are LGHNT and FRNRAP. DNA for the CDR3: TGTGCTAGTGGTCCCCGACCTGTCCCTAATGAGCAGTTCTTC. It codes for CASGPRPVPNEQFF.

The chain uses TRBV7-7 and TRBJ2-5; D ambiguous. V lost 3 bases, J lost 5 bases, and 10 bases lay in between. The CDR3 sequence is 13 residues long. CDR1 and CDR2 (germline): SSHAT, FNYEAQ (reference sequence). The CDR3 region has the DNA TGTGCCAGCAGCTTGGGCATATGGGAGACCCAGTACTTC. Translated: CASSLGIWETQYF.